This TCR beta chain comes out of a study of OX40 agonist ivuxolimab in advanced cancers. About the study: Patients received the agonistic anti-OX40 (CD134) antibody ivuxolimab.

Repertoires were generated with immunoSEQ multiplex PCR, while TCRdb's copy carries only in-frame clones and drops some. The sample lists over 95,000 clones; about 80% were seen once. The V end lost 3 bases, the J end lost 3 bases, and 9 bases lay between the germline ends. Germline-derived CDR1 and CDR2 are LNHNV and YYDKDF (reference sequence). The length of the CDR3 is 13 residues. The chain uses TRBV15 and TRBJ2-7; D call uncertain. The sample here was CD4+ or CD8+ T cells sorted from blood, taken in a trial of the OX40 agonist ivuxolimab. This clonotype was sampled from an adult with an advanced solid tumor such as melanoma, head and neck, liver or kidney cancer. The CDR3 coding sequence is TGTGCCACCAGCAGCAATTATATCTACGAGCAGTACTTC. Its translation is CATSSNYIYEQYF.